Following are 7 T cell receptor beta chains from one sample sequenced in a study of T-cell reconstitution after alpha-beta-depleted transplantation in children. The authors prepared the TCRbeta library with unique molecular identifiers. TCRdb reanalysed the PCR reads using MiXCR and keeps one entry per CDR3 protein. The repertoire holds some 500,000 distinct CDR3 sequences, approximately 16% seen once, with 2.5% to 3.5% in the top ten. Sequenced material: PBMCs from the stem cell graft donor, taken from the stem cell graft. The receptors derive from a human donor who donated a stem cell graft to a child with acute lymphoblastic leukemia.

This clonotype was observed a handful of times. J is TRBJ2-1 and V is TRBV29-1, with 8 bases that match TRBD2. Losses at the gene ends were 4 bases for V and 7 bases for J; bases not matched to a gene: 12. From germline, CDR1 is SQVTM and CDR2 ANQGSEA. The CDR3 runs 15 residues. CDR3 amino acids: CSVVAGTSFLNEQFF. The CDR3 DNA follows: TGCAGCGTTGTAGCCGGGACTAGTTTCCTTAATGAGCAGTTCTTC.

The gene calls are TRBV10-3 and TRBJ1-1; possibly TRBD1 for D (5 bases). Trimming stripped 6 bases from V and 7 bases from J, with 12 bases between. The CDR3 has 12 residues. Germline-derived CDR1 and CDR2 are ENHRY and SYGVKD. The CDR3 DNA reads TGTGCCATCAGCGCGACAGCACGTGAAGCTTTCTTT. It yields the protein CAISATAREAFF.

The rearrangement uses TRBV19 and TRBJ1-1; D is undetermined. Germline CDR1 is LNHDA and CDR2 is SQIVND (reference sequence). CDR3 length equals 13 residues. V lost 3 bases and J 4 bases, leaving 9 bases between the germline ends. The CDR3 nucleotides are TGTGCCAGTAGTATTTCACACTTCACTGAAGCTTTCTTT. Translation gives CASSISHFTEAFF.

The sample holds a few counts of this clonotype. The chain joins TRBV20-1 to TRBJ1-2; TRBD1 is a possible D gene (6 bases). The V gene lost 0 bases and the J gene lost 1 base, with 12 bases spanning the gap. Germline V gene data show CDR1 as DFQATT and CDR2 as SNEGSKA (reference sequence). The CDR3 is 15 amino acids. The CDR3 is CSARDHWTDNYGYTF. The CDR3 nucleotides are TGCAGTGCTAGAGATCACTGGACAGATAACTATGGCTACACCTTC.

The chain recombines TRBV13 with TRBJ2-7; D perhaps matches TRBD2 (5 bases). The CDR3 is made up of 11 amino acids. Trimming took 4 bases from V and 5 from J, leaving 6 bases between them. The germline V gene has CDR1 PRHDT and CDR2 FYEKMQ (reference sequence). DNA for the CDR3: TGTGCCAGCAGCTCTAGCAACGAGCAGTACTTC. Its protein is CASSSSNEQYF.

This clonotype was detected only a few times. The V call is TRBV7-2, the J call TRBJ2-3; TRBD2 might be the D (6 bases). The CDR3 has 15 amino acids. V was shortened by 3 bases and J by 3 bases, with 13 bases between the two germline ends. Per germline, CDR1 SGHTA and CDR2 FQGNSA. The CDR3, as DNA: TGTGCCAGCAGCTTGGGGGGATTTTTGACAGATACGCAGTATTTT. Its translation is CASSLGGFLTDTQYF.

The genes are TRBV12-3 or TRBV12-4 and TRBJ2-1, with TRBD1 identical over 11 bases. This CDR3 is 13 amino acids long. V shed 9 bases and J 4 bases; nucleotides not matched to a gene: 2. CDR3 DNA sequence: TGTGCCAGTTGGGACAGGGGGTACAATGAGCAGTTCTTC. Translation gives CASWDRGYNEQFF.